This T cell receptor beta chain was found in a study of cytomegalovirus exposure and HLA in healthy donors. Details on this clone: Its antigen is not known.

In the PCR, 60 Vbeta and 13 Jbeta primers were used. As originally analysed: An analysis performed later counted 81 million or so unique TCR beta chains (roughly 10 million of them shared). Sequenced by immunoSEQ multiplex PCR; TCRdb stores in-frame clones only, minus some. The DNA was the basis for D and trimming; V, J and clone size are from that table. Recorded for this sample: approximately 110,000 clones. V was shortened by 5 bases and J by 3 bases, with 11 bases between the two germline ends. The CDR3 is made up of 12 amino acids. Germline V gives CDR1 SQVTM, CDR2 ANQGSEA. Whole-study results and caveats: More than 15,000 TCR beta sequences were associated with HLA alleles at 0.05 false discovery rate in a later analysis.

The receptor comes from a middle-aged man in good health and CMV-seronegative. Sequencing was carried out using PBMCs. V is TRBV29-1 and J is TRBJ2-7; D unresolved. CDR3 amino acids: CSVTSGSYEQYF. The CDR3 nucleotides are TGCAGCGTTACATCTGGCAGCTACGAGCAGTACTTC.